The clone carrying this T cell receptor (beta chain) was recorded a few times. This specimen belongs to a study of low-dose radiotherapy and immunotherapy resistance in tumors. For the study at large: Those assigned to Cohort 2 were treated with 1 Gy per fraction every two weeks (13 Gy in total over 26 weeks). Oral aspirin at 300 mg was taken daily by patients for four cycles, beginning on cycle 1 day 1.

TRAV and TRBV primers primed cDNA for both TCRalpha and TCRbeta. TCR amplification ran approximately 22 PCR cycles using constant-region and V-primer adapter primers. Following isolation, mRNA was amplified via in vitro transcription. TCRdb independently ran MiXCR on the reads; one entry per CDR3 protein. The sample carries about 15,000 distinct CDR3 sequences, roughly half recorded once. Low-dose radiotherapy, low-dose cyclophosphamide, aspirin, ipilimumab and nivolumab were all given to the donors. The V and J ends lost 4 bases and 4 bases, in that order; junction bases with no gene match: 5. The CDR3 is 15 amino acids. Germline CDR1 reads SGHTA; CDR2 reads FQGNSA.

The receptor was isolated from a human donor with advanced metastatic prostate, ovarian, gallbladder or colorectal cancer (not recorded which). This table probably holds off-target reads from a library built for another chain. The chain combines TRBV7-2 with TRBJ2-7; TRBD2 agrees at 12 bases. In DNA form, the CDR3 reads TGTGCCAGCAGCTCCCCACTAGCGGGAGGTTACGAGCAGTACTTC. Translated: CASSSPLAGGYEQYF. The full variable domain, completed using reference TRBV7-2 and TRBJ2-7, is GAGVSQSPSNKVTEKGKDVELRCDPISGHTALYWYRQSLGQGLEFLIYFQGNSAPDKSGLPSDRFSAERTGGSVSTLTIQRTQQEDSAVYLCASSSPLAGGYEQYFGPGTRLTVT.